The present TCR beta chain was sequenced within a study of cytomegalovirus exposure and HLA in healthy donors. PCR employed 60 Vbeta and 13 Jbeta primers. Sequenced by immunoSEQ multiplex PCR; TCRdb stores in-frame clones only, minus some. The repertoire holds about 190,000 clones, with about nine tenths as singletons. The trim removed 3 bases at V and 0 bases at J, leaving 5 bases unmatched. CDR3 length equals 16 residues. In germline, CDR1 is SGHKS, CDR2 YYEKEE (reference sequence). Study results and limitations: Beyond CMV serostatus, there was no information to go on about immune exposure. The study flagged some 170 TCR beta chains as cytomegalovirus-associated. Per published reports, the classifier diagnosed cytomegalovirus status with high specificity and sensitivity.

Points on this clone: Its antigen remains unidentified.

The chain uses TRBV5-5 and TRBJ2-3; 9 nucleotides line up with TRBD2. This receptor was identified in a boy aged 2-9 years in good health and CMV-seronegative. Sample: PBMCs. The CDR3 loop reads CASSSTLAGSTDTQYF. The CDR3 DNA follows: TGTGCCAGCAGCTCGACTCTAGCGGGGAGCACAGATACGCAGTATTTT. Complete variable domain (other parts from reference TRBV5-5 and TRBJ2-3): DAGVTQSPTHLIKTRGQQVTLRCSPISGHKSVSWYQQVLGQGPQFIFQYYEKEERGRGNFPDRFSARQFPNYSSELNVNALLLGDSALYLCASSSTLAGSTDTQYFGPGTRLTVL.